The text below deals with one T cell receptor (beta chain). Its antigen is not known. This specimen belongs to a study of shared clonotypes between healthy human individuals. CDR3 length: 14 amino acids. Deletions cut 2 bases from V and 1 base from J, with 8 bases between. Germline V gene sequence: CDR1 SGHRS, CDR2 YFSETQ. Study observations and caveats: Memory subsets had estimated richness that was generally smaller than that of naive subsets.

Genomic DNA per cell subset filled all wells of several immunoSEQ plates. The assay was immunoSEQ multiplex PCR, and TCRdb's table has in-frame clones only and misses some. The sample gives nearly 1,000,000 clones, 70% to 85% of which show up once; roughly 1.5% is in the top ten. The receptor's source is a man between 18 and 29 years old in good health. Sequenced input: memory CD4+ T cells sorted from blood. The sample's subset: CD45RA-negative fraction. The rearrangement joins TRBV5-1 to TRBJ2-3; a weak D match, TRBD2 (5 bases). CDR3 loop: CASSFVGGTDTQYF. CDR3 DNA sequence: TGCGCCAGCAGCTTCGTCGGGGGCACAGATACGCAGTATTTT.